The clone carrying this TCR beta chain was counted many times. The source of the sample is a study of T cells in Graves' hyperthyroidism and ophthalmopathy. Amplification yielded TCR beta CDR3 regions, with RNA transcripts as the source. HTBI primers drove first-round RT-PCR of the TCR CDR3. TCRdb used MiXCR to reprocess the multiplex PCR reads, holding one entry per CDR3 protein. The sample lists fewer than 200,000 distinct CDR3 sequences, approximately 15% occurring once. Germline loops: CDR1 KGHDR, CDR2 SFDVKD. CDR3 length: 14 residues. V was cut by 6 bases and J by 4 bases, with 12 bases left in between.

This TCR was sampled from a woman aged 50 to 60 with Graves' hyperthyroidism. V and J are TRBV24-1 and TRBJ2-1; a weak D match, TRBD2 (5 bases). The material sequenced was blood. The CDR3 spells CATSIGEGYNEQFF. In DNA, the CDR3 is TGTGCCACCAGTATAGGCGAGGGATACAATGAGCAGTTCTTC.